A selection of T cell receptor beta chains follows, all from one sample in a study of blood T cell repertoires in COVID-19. Profiling relied on immunoSEQ multiplex PCR, and the TCRdb table lists in-frame clones only, not all of them. The table records 230,000 or so clones, 84% of them present only once. Sequencing was carried out using peripheral blood. These receptors were collected from a woman in her forties who had recovered from COVID-19. CDR3s include the opening cysteine and the closing phenylalanine or tryptophan. D genes are given only for firm matches. Size tells how often a clone was seen (once, few, many) or the class of an expanded clone, and some rows leave it out.

d_call | clone_size | j_call | v_call | cdr3_aa | cdr3_nt
- | - | TRBJ1-2 | TRBV5-5 | CASSLFDSIGGYTF | TGTGCCAGCAGCTTGTTCGATAGCATCGGGGGCTACACCTTC
- | - | TRBJ1-1 | TRBV7-9 | CASSSHSRNTEAFF | TGTGCCAGCAGCTCCCATTCGAGGAACACTGAAGCTTTCTTT
TRBD1 | once | TRBJ1-1 | TRBV19 | CASSSTGQGVSDAFF | TGTGCCAGTAGTAGCACTGGACAGGGGGTATCTGACGCTTTCTTT
- | - | TRBJ1-5 | TRBV5-4 | CASSFGSGSGQPQHF | TGTGCCAGCAGCTTTGGTTCAGGGTCGGGTCAGCCCCAGCATTTT
- | - | TRBJ2-3 | TRBV5-6 | CASSFALGKGTDTQYF | TGTGCCAGCAGCTTCGCTCTAGGGAAGGGGACAGATACGCAGTATTTT
- | - | TRBJ2-7 | TRBV6-5 | CASSYSMSARVREQYF | TGTGCCAGCAGTTACTCGATGAGTGCCAGGGTTCGCGAGCAGTACTTC
TRBD1 | - | TRBJ2-7 | TRBV7-2 | CASSPRQGSSYEQYF | TGTGCCAGCAGCCCAAGACAGGGAAGTTCCTACGAGCAGTACTTC
- | - | TRBJ1-1 | TRBV2 | CASRRDTQNTEAFF | TGTGCCAGCAGAAGGGACACTCAGAACACTGAAGCTTTCTTT
- | - | TRBJ2-1 | TRBV12-3/TRBV12-4 | CASSLTYEQFF | TGTGCCAGCAGTTTAACTTATGAGCAGTTCTTC
- | - | TRBJ1-1 | TRBV19 | CASIPQGINTEAFF | TGTGCCAGTATTCCTCAGGGGATAAACACTGAAGCTTTCTTT
- | - | TRBJ1-6 | TRBV4-3 | CASSQEGGGNNSPLHF | TGCGCCAGCAGCCAAGAGGGAGGGGGAAATAATTCACCCCTCCACTTT
- | - | TRBJ2-6 | TRBV5-1 | CASIPGDIASGANVLTF | TGCGCCAGTATACCCGGGGACATTGCCTCTGGGGCCAACGTCCTGACTTTC
- | - | TRBJ2-5 | TRBV7-2 | CASSFASRETQYF | TGTGCCAGCAGCTTTGCTAGCCGAGAGACCCAGTACTTC
- | - | TRBJ1-1 | TRBV4-3 | CASSQDQGLDTEAFF | TGCGCCAGCAGCCAAGACCAGGGTCTTGACACTGAAGCTTTCTTT
- | - | TRBJ1-1 | TRBV18 | CASSRGPDEAFF | TGTGCCAGCTCAAGGGGCCCCGATGAAGCTTTCTTT
TRBD2 | - | TRBJ2-7 | TRBV7-2 | CASALAGGTYEQYF | TGTGCCAGCGCACTAGCGGGGGGTACCTACGAGCAGTACTTC
TRBD1 | - | TRBJ1-1 | TRBV28 | CASIKTGDTEAFF | TGTGCCAGCATTAAAACAGGGGACACTGAAGCTTTCTTT
- | - | TRBJ1-1 | TRBV28 | CASSPYDMPGRAFF | TGTGCCAGCAGCCCTTACGATATGCCGGGAAGGGCTTTCTTT
- | - | TRBJ1-1 | TRBV28 | CASSQQPNTEAFF | TGTGCCAGCAGTCAACAGCCGAACACTGAAGCTTTCTTT
- | - | TRBJ2-2 | TRBV3-1/TRBV3-2 | CASTLLSTGELFF | TGTGCCAGCACCCTCCTAAGCACCGGGGAGCTGTTTTTT
TRBD2 | - | TRBJ2-1 | TRBV15 | CATSRAVTSGEQFF | TGTGCCACCAGCAGAGCCGTGACTAGCGGAGAGCAGTTCTTC
- | - | TRBJ2-1 | TRBV19 | CASATRTDNEQFF | TGTGCCAGCGCGACACGGACTGACAATGAGCAGTTCTTC